What follows is one TCR beta chain and its context. The antigen is undetermined. Germline CDR1 reads KGHSH; CDR2 reads LQKENI. The CDR3 is 14 amino acids. V was clipped by 3 bases and J by 6 bases, with 9 bases between them. The data belong to a study of ipilimumab plus nivolumab after autologous stem cell transplantation. Turning to the study itself: Patients received a median of 5 ipilimumab and eight or nine nivolumab doses. The DLBCL cohort had primary refractory and relapsed disease, with 18-month progression-free survival of around 88% and 27%. Notes on the study in general: TCR repertoire, Treg phenotype and gut microbiota reportedly support more study of this approach.

Ipilimumab, 1 mg/kg, started 14 to 28 days after autologous transplant. The table came from immunoSEQ multiplex PCR; TCRdb's copy has only in-frame clones and leaves some out. The data contain fewer than 20,000 clones, approximately 80% of them singletons. The chain couples TRBV18 to TRBJ1-6; D might be TRBD1 (6 bases). Sequenced here: PBMCs, sampled in a trial of ipilimumab plus nivolumab as post-transplant consolidation. This sequence originates from a male donor with diffuse large B-cell lymphoma. Written as DNA, the CDR3 is TGTGCCAGCTCACCTCGGGGGCCTAATTCACCCCTCCACTTT. Protein product: CASSPRGPNSPLHF.